The next 6 T cell receptor beta chains were all read from a single sample in a study of blood T cell repertoires in COVID-19. Some clones are missing from TCRdb's copy, which holds only in-frame ones; the method was immunoSEQ multiplex PCR. The sample lists about 140,000 clones; roughly 84% were seen once. Sample: peripheral blood. These receptors originate from a human donor in a cohort sampled during active COVID-19.

This clone was picked up a small number of times. The chain links TRBV1 to TRBJ2-4; the table's D call TRBD1 went unverified against the DNA. TRBV1 corresponds to a pseudogene. The CDR3 contains 16 residues. This chain's CDR3 is CTSKTLQGTAKNIQYF. The DNA of the CDR3 is TGCACCAGCAAAACTTTACAGGGGACGGCCAAAAACATTCAGTACTTC.

This chain's CDR3 is CSASNTYNEQFF. CDR3 DNA: TGCAGTGCTAGTAACACCTACAATGAGCAGTTCTTC. The chain has TRBV20-1 and TRBJ2-1; no clear D. V lost 3 bases to trimming and J lost 2 bases, with 5 bases between them. The germline gives CDR1 DFQATT, CDR2 SNEGSKA (reference sequence). This CDR3 has 12 residues.

This chain connects TRBV18 to TRBJ1-1, with 7 positions matching TRBD1. After removal of 8 bases from V and 5 bases from J, the junction contained 11 bases not matched to a gene. CDR1 and CDR2 from the germline V gene are KGHSH and LQKENI. CDR3 length: 14 amino acids. In nucleotides, the CDR3 is TGTGCCAGCACGTCGACAGGGCAGGGAACTGAAGCTTTCTTT. Protein: CASTSTGQGTEAFF.

This clone appeared a single time. The V call is TRBV3-1 (or the pseudogene TRBV3-2), the J call TRBJ1-4; 8 bases line up with TRBD1. Unmatched junction bases numbered 9, after V lost 4 bases and J lost 5 bases. Germline values: CDR1 LGHDT, CDR2 YNNKEL (reference sequence). This CDR3 has 16 amino acids. This chain's CDR3 is CASSLQGGQLNEKLFF. CDR3 in DNA: TGTGCCAGCAGCCTACAGGGGGGACAACTGAATGAAAAACTGTTTTTT.

This chain links TRBV5-4 with TRBJ1-2; 7 bases are a match to TRBD1. The germline V gene encodes CDR1 SGHNT and CDR2 YYREEE (reference sequence). The CDR3 consists of 15 residues. Trimming took 4 bases from V and 2 from J; bases not matched to a gene: 8. CDR3 sequence (DNA): TGTGCCAGCAGCCCCCTGGGACAGTTAAACTATGGCTACACCTTC. Protein sequence: CASSPLGQLNYGYTF.

This clone was counted once. The chain combines TRBV7-9 with TRBJ2-1, with TRBD2 identical over 9 bases. J was trimmed by 12 bases and V by 1 base; bases with no gene match: 13. The CDR3 is made up of 16 amino acids. CDR1 and CDR2 from the germline V gene are SEHNR and FQNEAQ (reference sequence). The DNA of the CDR3 is TGTGCCAGCAGCTTAGGCAAGGCTAGCGGGGAGGTTAGGCAGTTCTTC. This encodes CASSLGKASGEVRQFF.